This T cell receptor beta chain was captured by sequencing in a study of cytomegalovirus exposure and HLA in healthy donors. Study-wide results and limits: Earlier analysis yielded a pattern in which most TCR beta V segments were productive about 90% or about 30% of the time.

The study ran its PCR with 60 Vbeta and 13 Jbeta primers. The assay was immunoSEQ multiplex PCR, and TCRdb's table has in-frame clones only and misses some. The sample shows 90,000 to 140,000 clones, about 83% of them seen only once. Note on this clone: Its specificity is unknown.

Trimming left V 3 bases short and J 5 bases short, with 11 bases between. The V gene's germline CDR1 is MNHEY and CDR2 SMNVEV (reference sequence). The CDR3 has 14 amino acids. The sequenced sample was PBMCs. The chain joins TRBV27 to TRBJ2-1; D is uncertain. The receptor comes from a man younger than 35 in good health and CMV-seronegative. CDR3 DNA sequence: TGTGCCAGCAGTTTGTCCAGACTTGACAATGAGCAGTTCTTC. As protein: CASSLSRLDNEQFF.